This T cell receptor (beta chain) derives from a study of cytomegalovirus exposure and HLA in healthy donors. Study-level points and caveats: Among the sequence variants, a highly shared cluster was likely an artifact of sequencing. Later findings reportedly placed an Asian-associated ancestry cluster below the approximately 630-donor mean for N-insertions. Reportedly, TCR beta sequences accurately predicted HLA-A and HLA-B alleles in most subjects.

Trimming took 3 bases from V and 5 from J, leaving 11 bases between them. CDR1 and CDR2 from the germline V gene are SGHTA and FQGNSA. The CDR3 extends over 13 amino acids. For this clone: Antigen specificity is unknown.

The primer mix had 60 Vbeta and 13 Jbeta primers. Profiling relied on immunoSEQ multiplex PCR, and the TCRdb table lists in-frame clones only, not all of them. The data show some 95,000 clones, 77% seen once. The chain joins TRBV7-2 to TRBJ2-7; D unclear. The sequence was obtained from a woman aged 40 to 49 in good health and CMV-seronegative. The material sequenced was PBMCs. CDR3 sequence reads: CASSFRVEDEQYF. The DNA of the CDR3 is TGTGCCAGCAGCTTCCGGGTCGAGGACGAGCAGTACTTC.